This TCR beta chain was sequenced during a study of immune evolution from preneoplasia to lung adenocarcinoma. Resections took place in Japan or China from about 2014 to 2018. Macro-dissection enriched premalignant or tumor cells before nucleic acid extraction. The CDR3 is made up of 16 amino acids. Germline V gene data show CDR1 as SGHNT and CDR2 as YENEEA. The V end lost 5 bases, the J end lost 1 base, and 15 bases lay between the germline ends. Here immunoSEQ multiplex PCR was the method, and the copy in TCRdb shows in-frame clones only, minus some. Of some 11,000 clones listed, about 79% are singletons.

This rearrangement joins TRBV11-3 to TRBJ2-1; weak D call: TRBD2 (5 bases). The specimen was FFPE minimally invasive lung adenocarcinoma tissue. The receptor was derived from a person aged 55 to 79 with lung adenocarcinoma. DNA of the CDR3: TGTGCCAGCAGCCCGGCGGGCTTACTGTCCTACAATGAGCAGTTCTTC. Protein sequence: CASSPAGLLSYNEQFF.